This entry lists 25 T cell receptor beta chains sequenced from one sample in a study of cytomegalovirus exposure and HLA in healthy donors. The PCR contained 60 Vbeta and 13 Jbeta primers. Here immunoSEQ multiplex PCR was the method, and the copy in TCRdb shows in-frame clones only, minus some. The sample carries under 200,000 clones, around 81% recorded once. Sequences were obtained from PBMCs. These receptors were taken from a young man in good health and CMV-seronegative.

This chain connects TRBV5-1 to TRBJ1-1, with D unresolved. The CDR3 is 18 amino acids. The V and J ends lost 0 bases and 1 base respectively, with 19 bases between them. Germline V gene data show CDR1 as SGHRS and CDR2 as YFSETQ. The CDR3 sequence: CASSLVPSESSTNTEAFF. The CDR3 DNA reads TGCGCCAGCAGCTTGGTTCCCAGCGAATCCTCCACGAACACTGAAGCTTTCTTT.

The chain joins TRBV4-2 to TRBJ2-7; TRBD2 matches 7 bases. The CDR3 covers 15 residues. The germline gives CDR1 LGHNA, CDR2 YNFKEQ. The ends lost 1 base at V and 3 bases at J; junction bases unmatched: 6. The DNA of the CDR3 is TGTGCCAGCAGCCAAGTCGCGGGAGCAATCTACGAGCAGTACTTC. Translation gives CASSQVAGAIYEQYF.

This chain uses TRBV6-5 with TRBJ1-2; TRBD1 matches 11 bases. Germline CDR1 is MNHEY and CDR2 is SVGAGI. The CDR3 contains 13 residues. The ends lost 6 bases at V and 8 bases at J; junction bases unmatched: 5. CDR3 DNA: TGTGCCAGCAGGGGACAGGGGGGGCAAGGCTACACCTTC. Its protein is CASRGQGGQGYTF.

The CDR3 here is CASSPSGIPYEQYF. The CDR3 DNA follows: TGTGCCAGCAGCCCTAGCGGAATCCCCTACGAGCAGTACTTC. V usage is TRBV9 and J usage is TRBJ2-7; 7 positions match TRBD2. Germline CDR1 and CDR2: SGDLS and YYNGEE. The CDR3 runs to 14 residues. V shed 4 bases, J shed 2 bases, and the junction held 6 bases outside the gene matches.

This sequence joins TRBV7-9 and TRBJ2-3; D perhaps matches TRBD1 (6 bases). With 1 base removed from V and 7 bases from J, the gap between germline ends came to 15 bases. Germline values: CDR1 SEHNR, CDR2 FQNEAQ (reference sequence). The CDR3 is 15 amino acids. Here the CDR3 reads CASSLESQGRNTQYF. In DNA form, the CDR3 reads TGTGCCAGCAGCTTAGAGTCACAGGGAAGAAATACGCAGTATTTT.

This chain joins TRBV28 and TRBJ2-1; a weak D match, TRBD2 (6 bases). V was pared by 4 bases and J by 8 bases, with 15 bases between. The CDR3 spans 14 residues. CDR1 MDHEN and CDR2 SYDVKM come from the germline V gene. The chain's CDR3 is CASSWGLPMDEQFF. In DNA, the CDR3 is TGTGCCAGCAGTTGGGGACTCCCTATGGATGAGCAGTTCTTC.

The chain joins TRBV5-1 to TRBJ1-4; 8 positions agree with TRBD1. Trimming removed 5 bases from V and 6 bases from J; junction bases left unmatched: 6. The CDR3 extends over 14 amino acids. Germline V CDR1 and CDR2: SGHRS, YFSETQ. CDR3 residues: CASRDGTGDEKLFF. DNA of the CDR3: TGCGCCAGCAGGGACGGGACAGGTGATGAAAAACTGTTTTTT.

This chain links TRBV11-2 with TRBJ2-7, with TRBD2 as a possible D gene (5 bases). The ends were cut back, 6 bases at V and 4 bases at J, with 10 bases in the middle. This CDR3 region has 12 residues. CDR1 is SGHAT, CDR2 FQNNGV, per germline. As DNA, the CDR3 is TGTGCCAGCAGAGTCGGGGATTACGAGCAGTACTTC. Amino acid sequence: CASRVGDYEQYF.

The rearrangement joins TRBV7-9 to TRBJ1-4; D possibly corresponds to TRBD1 (5 bases). The germline CDR1 and CDR2 sequences are SEHNR and FQNEAQ (reference sequence). This CDR3 comprises 16 residues. Between the trimmed V and J ends, which lost 1 base and 1 base, there was a span of 10 bases. The CDR3 protein is CASSLVRAGTNEKLFF. For the CDR3, the DNA is TGTGCCAGCAGCTTAGTCAGGGCAGGAACTAATGAAAAACTGTTTTTT.

As regards this clone: Additional DNA sequences in this sample encode the identical CDR3. The J gene is TRBJ2-7, the V gene TRBV2, with 13 bases identical to TRBD2. J lost 2 bases, V lost 6 bases, and 1 base had no gene match. The CDR3 spans 14 residues. Germline values: CDR1 SNHLY, CDR2 FYNNEI. The chain's CDR3 is CASRGTSGTYEQYF. The CDR3 DNA follows: TGTGCCAGCAGGGGGACTAGCGGGACCTACGAGCAGTACTTC.

The chain has TRBV5-1 and TRBJ2-3; D is ambiguous. The CDR3 covers 15 residues. CDR1 is SGHRS, CDR2 YFSETQ, per germline. V was cut by 0 bases and J by 3 bases, with 11 bases left in between. The CDR3 coding sequence is TGCGCCAGCAGCTTGGTACCGGGTCCGACAGATACGCAGTATTTT. Translated: CASSLVPGPTDTQYF.

This clone showed up just once. J is TRBJ2-5 and V is TRBV9, with D uncertain. The germline V and J ends were trimmed by 0 bases and 3 bases, with 6 bases remaining between them. This CDR3 contains 13 residues. Germline CDR1 SGDLS, CDR2 YYNGEE. The CDR3 is CASSVGLKETQYF. In DNA, the CDR3 is TGTGCCAGCAGCGTAGGACTCAAAGAGACCCAGTACTTC.

The V and J genes are TRBV7-3 and TRBJ2-7; weak D call: TRBD2 (6 bases). V was pared by 2 bases and J by 0 bases, with 8 bases between. Germline CDR1 SGHTA, CDR2 FQGTGA. CDR3 length equals 14 residues. CDR3 nucleotide sequence: TGTGCCAGCAGCTTACTAGCGAGCTCCTACGAGCAGTACTTC. Its protein is CASSLLASSYEQYF.

This sequence joins TRBV29-1 and TRBJ1-1; TRBD1 aligns across 8 bases. Per germline, CDR1 SQVTM and CDR2 ANQGSEA. V was pared by 6 bases and J by 2 bases, with 11 bases of the junction left unmatched. This CDR3 region has 15 residues. CDR3 amino acids: CSVLTPGQGNTEAFF. The CDR3 DNA reads TGCAGCGTCCTCACCCCCGGACAGGGTAACACTGAAGCTTTCTTT.

This clone was picked up one time. The chain has TRBV27 and TRBJ2-7; the match to TRBD2 covers 7 bases. This CDR3 is built from 14 residues. J was trimmed by 5 bases and V by 2 bases; bases with no gene match: 6. Germline V lookup: CDR1 MNHEY, CDR2 SMNVEV (reference sequence). CDR3 coding DNA: TGTGCCAGCAGTTTAAGCGGGATAACGGACGAGCAGTACTTC. It translates to CASSLSGITDEQYF.

This clone has a single count. The genes are TRBV29-1 and TRBJ1-3; a possible D gene is TRBD1 (5 bases). CDR1 and CDR2 from the germline V gene are SQVTM and ANQGSEA. Trimming stripped 1 base from V and 7 bases from J, with 14 bases between. CDR3 length equals 14 residues. This CDR3 is CSVEVRGRVNTIYF. The CDR3 nucleotides read TGCAGCGTTGAAGTCCGTGGCAGGGTGAACACCATATATTTT.

This chain links TRBV6-5 with TRBJ1-5; TRBD1 aligns across 7 bases. The CDR3 has 15 residues. V lost 0 bases, J lost 4 bases, and 3 bases stayed unmatched. Germline loops: CDR1 MNHEY, CDR2 SVGAGI. DNA for the CDR3: TGTGCCAGCAGTTACTCCGGGACAGCAAATCAGCCCCAGCATTTT. Translated: CASSYSGTANQPQHF.

The chain uses TRBV27 and TRBJ1-2; D unresolved. Between the trimmed V and J ends, which lost 1 base and 9 bases, there was a span of 15 bases. The CDR3 runs 14 residues. Per germline, CDR1 MNHEY and CDR2 SMNVEV (reference sequence). CDR3 DNA: TGTGCCAGCAGTTTATTTACAGATCCTCGGCGCTACACCTTC. Its translation is CASSLFTDPRRYTF.

The chain carries TRBV13 and TRBJ1-2; the D is unclear. There are 14 residues in the CDR3. V was cut by 5 bases and J by 3 bases, with 13 bases left in between. Germline lookup yields CDR1 PRHDT and CDR2 FYEKMQ (reference sequence). CDR3 nucleotides: TGTGCCAGCAGCAACGGCGGAGGGTACTATGGCTACACCTTC. It is translated as CASSNGGGYYGYTF.

J is TRBJ1-3 and V is TRBV27; possible D gene TRBD1, 5 bases. This CDR3 is 16 amino acids long. Germline CDR1 reads MNHEY; CDR2 reads SMNVEV (reference sequence). V was cut by 5 bases and J by 0 bases, with 14 bases left in between. This CDR3 is CASSPRQFLSGNTIYF. The CDR3 bases are TGTGCCAGCAGTCCTCGACAGTTCCTCTCTGGAAACACCATATATTTT.

There are a few counts of this clone. Here the CDR3 DNA reads TGTGCCAGCAGCGTATTAGGGACTAGCGCTTCCTACGAGCAGTACTTC. It encodes CASSVLGTSASYEQYF. This chain uses TRBV9 with TRBJ2-7, with 10 bases that match TRBD2. Germline CDR1 reads SGDLS; CDR2 reads YYNGEE. Unmatched junction bases numbered 5, after V lost 1 base and J lost 1 base. This CDR3 is built from 16 residues.

The chain is built from TRBV15 and TRBJ1-5; 9 nucleotides match TRBD1. With V trimmed by 4 bases and J by 5 bases, 6 bases remained unmatched. The germline V gene has CDR1 LNHNV and CDR2 YYDKDF (reference sequence). The CDR3 has 15 amino acids. The CDR3 is CATSKDRGLDQPQHF. The CDR3 DNA is TGTGCCACCAGCAAGGACAGGGGCCTAGATCAGCCCCAGCATTTT.

This sequence joins TRBV10-3 and TRBJ2-2, with 7 bases fitting TRBD2. This CDR3 has 16 residues. CDR1 ENHRY and CDR2 SYGVKD come from the germline V gene. Trimming cost V 0 bases and J 7 bases; bases outside gene matches: 8. CDR3 sequence reads: CAISESSLSSGGELFF. The CDR3 region has the DNA TGTGCCATCAGTGAGTCATCCTTGTCTAGCGGCGGGGAGCTGTTTTTT.

The rearrangement joins TRBV10-3 to TRBJ2-1; TRBD2 agrees at 8 bases. From germline, CDR1 is ENHRY and CDR2 SYGVKD. With V trimmed by 3 bases and J by 2 bases, 9 bases remained unmatched. This CDR3 comprises 17 residues. CDR3 DNA sequence: TGTGCCATCAGTGATGGACTAGCCGGGCGGCCCTACAATGAGCAGTTCTTC. Translated: CAISDGLAGRPYNEQFF.

The chain carries TRBV7-9 and TRBJ1-1; D possibly corresponds to TRBD1 (5 bases). The V end lost 5 bases, the J end lost 6 bases, and 13 bases lay between the germline ends. Per germline, CDR1 SEHNR and CDR2 FQNEAQ (reference sequence). The CDR3 consists of 13 residues. CDR3 amino acids: CASSTAGRAEAFF. For the CDR3, the DNA is TGTGCCAGCAGCACCGCAGGGCGCGCTGAAGCTTTCTTT.